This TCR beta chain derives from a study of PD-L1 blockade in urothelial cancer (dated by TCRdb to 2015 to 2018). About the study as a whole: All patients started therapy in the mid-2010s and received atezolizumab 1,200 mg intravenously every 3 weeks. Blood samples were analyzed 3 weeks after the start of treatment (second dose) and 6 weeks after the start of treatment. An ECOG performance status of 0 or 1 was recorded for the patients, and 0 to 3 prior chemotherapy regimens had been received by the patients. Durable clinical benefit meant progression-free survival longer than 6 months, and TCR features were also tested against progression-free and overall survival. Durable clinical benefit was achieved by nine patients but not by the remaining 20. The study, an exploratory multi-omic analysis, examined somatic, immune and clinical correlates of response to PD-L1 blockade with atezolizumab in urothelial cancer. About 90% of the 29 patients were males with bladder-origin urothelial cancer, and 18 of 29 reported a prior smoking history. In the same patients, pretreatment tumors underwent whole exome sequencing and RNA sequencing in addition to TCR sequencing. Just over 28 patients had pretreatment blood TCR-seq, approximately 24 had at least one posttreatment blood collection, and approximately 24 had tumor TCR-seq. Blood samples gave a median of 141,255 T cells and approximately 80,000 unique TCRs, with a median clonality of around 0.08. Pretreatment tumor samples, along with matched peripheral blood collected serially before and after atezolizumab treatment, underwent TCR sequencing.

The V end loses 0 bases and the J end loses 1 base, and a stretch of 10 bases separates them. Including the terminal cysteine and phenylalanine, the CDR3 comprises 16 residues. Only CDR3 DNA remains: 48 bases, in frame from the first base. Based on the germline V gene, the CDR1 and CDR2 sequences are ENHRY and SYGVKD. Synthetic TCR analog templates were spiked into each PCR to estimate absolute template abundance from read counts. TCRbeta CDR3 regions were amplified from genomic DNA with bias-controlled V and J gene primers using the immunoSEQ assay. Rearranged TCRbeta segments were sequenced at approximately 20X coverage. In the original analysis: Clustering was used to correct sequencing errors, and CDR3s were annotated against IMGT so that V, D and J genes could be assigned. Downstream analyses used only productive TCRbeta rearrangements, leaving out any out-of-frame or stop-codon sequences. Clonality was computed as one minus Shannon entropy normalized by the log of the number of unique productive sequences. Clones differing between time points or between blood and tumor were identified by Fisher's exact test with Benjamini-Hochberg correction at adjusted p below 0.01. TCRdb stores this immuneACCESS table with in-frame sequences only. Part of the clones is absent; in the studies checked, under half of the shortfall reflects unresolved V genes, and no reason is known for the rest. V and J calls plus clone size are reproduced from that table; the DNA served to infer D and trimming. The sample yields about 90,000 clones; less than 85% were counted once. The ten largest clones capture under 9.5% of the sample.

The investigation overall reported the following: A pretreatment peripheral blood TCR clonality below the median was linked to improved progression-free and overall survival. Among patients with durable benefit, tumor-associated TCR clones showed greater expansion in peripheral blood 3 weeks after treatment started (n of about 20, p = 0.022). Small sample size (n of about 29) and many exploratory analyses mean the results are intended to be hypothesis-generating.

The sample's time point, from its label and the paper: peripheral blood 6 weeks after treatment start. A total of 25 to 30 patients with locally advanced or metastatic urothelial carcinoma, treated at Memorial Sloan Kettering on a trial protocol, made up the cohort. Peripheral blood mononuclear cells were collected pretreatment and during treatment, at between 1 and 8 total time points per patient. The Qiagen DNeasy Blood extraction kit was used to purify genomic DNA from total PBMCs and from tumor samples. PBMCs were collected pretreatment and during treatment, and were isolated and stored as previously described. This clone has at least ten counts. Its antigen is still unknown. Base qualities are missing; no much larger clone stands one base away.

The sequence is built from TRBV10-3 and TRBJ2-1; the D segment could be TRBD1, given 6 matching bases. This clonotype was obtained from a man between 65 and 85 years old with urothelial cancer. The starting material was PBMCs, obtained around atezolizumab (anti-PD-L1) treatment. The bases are TGTGCCATCAGTGAGTCGAAAGGGGGATCCTACAATGAGCAGTTCTTC. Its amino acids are CAISESKGGSYNEQFF.